Listed below are T cell receptor beta chains from one sample, sequenced in a study of graft-versus-host responses after intestinal transplantation. Sequenced by immunoSEQ multiplex PCR; TCRdb stores in-frame clones only, minus some. This repertoire shows 70,000 to 95,000 clones, 90% found once; its top ten account for 0.095% to 0.11%. The antigens for these receptors are not known. The sequenced sample was unstimulated CD4+ T cells sorted from spleen or lymph node cells, obtained before intestinal transplant. The receptors stem from a human donor who received an intestinal transplant. Both conserved end residues are part of each CDR3. Each record gives: CDR3 length, V gene, CDR3 protein.

length: 13
V: TRBV7-9
CDR3: CASTSTSGNTIYF

length: 13
V: TRBV6-1
CDR3: CASSELSNQPQHF

length: 12
V: TRBV6-5
CDR3: CASSWGGSPLHF

length: 12
V: TRBV27
CDR3: CASSLFGDEQFF

length: 16
V: TRBV6-1
CDR3: CASSEGLGSSGNTIYF

length: 16
V: TRBV7-8
CDR3: CASSLRRVMGYTEAFF

length: 16
V: TRBV27
CDR3: CATSGTRPSGANVLTF

length: 15
V: TRBV29-1
CDR3: CSVEDGTGGGYGYTF

length: 16
V: TRBV9
CDR3: CASSQDTTRSGNTIYF

length: 14
V: TRBV5-6
CDR3: CASRIAGGGETQYF

length: 13
V: TRBV5-6
CDR3: CASSSTYTYEQYF

length: 17
V: TRBV7-2
CDR3: CASSWSPLTGVVYGYTF

length: 14
V: TRBV5-5
CDR3: CASSGGGNTGELFF

length: 14
V: TRBV7-7
CDR3: CASSPTRGQETQYF

length: 13
V: TRBV4-1
CDR3: CASSQDRGTEAFF

length: 13
V: TRBV6-1
CDR3: CASRSSYNSPLHF

length: 15
V: TRBV7-3
CDR3: CASSLGYSQYNEQFF

length: 12
V: TRBV11-1
CDR3: CASSTDSYEQYF

length: 13
V: TRBV5-1
CDR3: CASSTGGPETQYF

length: 13
V: TRBV5-1
CDR3: CASSQGQAPGYTF

length: 13
V: TRBV5-1
CDR3: CASGSLDSSRQYF

length: 15
V: TRBV27
CDR3: CASSTTGTGTYEQYF

length: 14
V: TRBV10-1
CDR3: CASSVGTVSYEQYF

length: 16
V: TRBV13
CDR3: CASSLRWRGKDTEAFF

length: 15
V: TRBV11-2
CDR3: CASSSRGFNQETQYF

length: 14
V: TRBV18
CDR3: CASSPIQGATEAFF

length: 14
V: TRBV10-2
CDR3: CASSESGQGGGYTF

length: 15
V: TRBV6-5
CDR3: CASRPLAGGQHEQFF

length: 13
V: TRBV7-2
CDR3: CASSLTGADTQYF

length: 16
V: TRBV19
CDR3: CASSTGERGGLETQYF

length: 13
V: TRBV6-5
CDR3: CASSYSRSGSQYF

length: 20
V: TRBV7-6
CDR3: CASSRTVAGATPSGANVLTF

length: 13
V: TRBV18
CDR3: CASSPGANNEQFF

length: 15
V: TRBV6-1
CDR3: CASSEGFLVAYEQYF

length: 14
V: TRBV5-1
CDR3: CASSYGQGHTEAFF

length: 12
V: TRBV5-4
CDR3: CASSGGGLGAFF

length: 18
V: TRBV7-3
CDR3: CASSLLPRQGALNTEAFF

length: 14
V: TRBV6-5
CDR3: CASSQTGSNEKLFF

length: 14
V: TRBV7-9
CDR3: CASGPLAAGNTIYF

length: 14
V: TRBV19
CDR3: CASSIRTPGNTIYF

length: 13
V: TRBV29-1
CDR3: CSGGQGMNTEAFF

length: 16
V: TRBV5-1
CDR3: CASSLAISSGGYEQYF

length: 15
V: TRBV6-1
CDR3: CASTDRGRGNTEAFF

length: 15
V: TRBV9
CDR3: CASSVERRGSETQYF